This is a list of T cell receptor beta chains from one sample in a study of T cell repertoires in cytomegalovirus infection. TCRdb ran MiXCR on the reads and lists one entry per CDR3 protein. The data show about 200,000 distinct CDR3 sequences, roughly 9.8% seen once. Source material: PBMCs. These receptors all come from a human donor in good health (CMV status not recorded). Some clones in this sample may be carry-over from other donors' samples. Each CDR3 is given with its conserved first and last residue. D genes are given only for firm matches. Rows give clone size only sometimes, using once, few, many, or a class for an expanded clone.

clone_size	v_call	j_call	d_call	cdr3_nt	cdr3_aa
few	TRBV6-2/TRBV6-3	TRBJ2-1	TRBD1	TGTGCCAGCAGCCTGACAGGGGGCCTTTGGTACAATGAGCAGTTCTTC	CASSLTGGLWYNEQFF
.	TRBV29-1	TRBJ2-7	.	TGCAGCGCTGCGTCCCGGGACAACTGCGAGCAGTACTTC	CSAASRDNCEQYF
few	TRBV12-3/TRBV12-4	TRBJ1-5	.	TGTGCCAGCAGTTTAGGCAGGGTGTATCAGCCCCAGCATTTT	CASSLGRVYQPQHF
many	TRBV7-8	TRBJ2-1	TRBD2	TGTGCCAGCAGCTCTCAACCCGTTACTAGCGGGACTTGGGGGAATGAGCAGTTCTTC	CASSSQPVTSGTWGNEQFF
few	TRBV30	TRBJ1-5	.	TGTGCCTGGAGTGTGATGAGTACCGATCAGCCCCAGCATTTT	CAWSVMSTDQPQHF
many	TRBV9	TRBJ1-1	.	TGTGCCAGCAGCTCCGGCCGGGACGGCAACACTGAAGCTTTCTTT	CASSSGRDGNTEAFF
few	TRBV29-1	TRBJ2-7	.	TGCAGCGTCGACAGGGCGGGAGCTAGAGAGCAGTACTTC	CSVDRAGAREQYF
many	TRBV4-3	TRBJ2-2	TRBD2	TGCGCCAGCAGCCAAGAAGTGACTAGCGGCGGGGAGCTGTTTTTT	CASSQEVTSGGELFF
.	TRBV7-2	TRBJ2-3	TRBD1	TGTGCCAGCAGCTTAGTAGGCAGGGGGATAGATACGCAGTATTTT	CASSLVGRGIDTQYF
many	TRBV28	TRBJ2-7	.	TGTGCCAGCAGTCCGTATCAGGGGTCGGTCGAGCAGTACTTC	CASSPYQGSVEQYF
many	TRBV5-1	TRBJ2-1	TRBD1	TGCGCCAGCAGCCCTTCGACAGGGAATGAGCAGTTCTTC	CASSPSTGNEQFF
many	TRBV6-2/TRBV6-3	TRBJ2-6	.	TGTGCCAGCAGCTGGGGTTCAATCTCTGGGGCCAACGTCCTGACTTTC	CASSWGSISGANVLTF
many	TRBV7-2	TRBJ2-3	.	TGTGCCAGCAGCCTATTCGGGGGCACAGATACGCAGTATTTT	CASSLFGGTDTQYF
.	TRBV5-1	TRBJ2-3	TRBD1	TGCGCCAGCAGAGGTGGACAGGGGGCAGATACGCAGTATTTT	CASRGGQGADTQYF
many	TRBV10-3	TRBJ1-2	TRBD1	TGTGCCATCAGTGACCGCGACAGGGGATCAGAGGGCTACACCTTC	CAISDRDRGSEGYTF
.	TRBV5-6	TRBJ1-1	TRBD1	TGTGCCAGCAGCTTGGGTCAGGGGGCCTTCACTGAAGCTTTCTTT	CASSLGQGAFTEAFF
many	TRBV6-1	TRBJ2-7	TRBD2	TGTGCCAGCAGTGAATCAGGAGCGGGAGGTTCCTACGAGCAGTACTTC	CASSESGAGGSYEQYF
many	TRBV5-4	TRBJ2-2	.	TGTGCCAGCAGGGGAAAGCGGAGCACCGGGGAGCTGTTTTTT	CASRGKRSTGELFF
many	TRBV7-8	TRBJ2-1	.	TGTGCCAGCAGCTTAGGTGTGACAAACTACAATGAGCAGTTCTTC	CASSLGVTNYNEQFF
many	TRBV5-6	TRBJ1-5	.	TGTGCCAGCAGCTTGACCCCGAGCCCTGGGAGGCCCCAGCATTTT	CASSLTPSPGRPQHF
many	TRBV2	TRBJ1-1	.	TGTGCCAGCAATATAGGACCGAACACTGAAGCTTTCTTT	CASNIGPNTEAFF
few	TRBV28	TRBJ1-1	TRBD1	TGTGCCGGCCTGGGACAGACGAACACTGAAGCTTTCTTT	CAGLGQTNTEAFF
many	TRBV24-1	TRBJ2-1	TRBD2	TGTGCCACCAGTGATTCCGGGACTAAGGAGGACTACAATGAGCAGTTCTTC	CATSDSGTKEDYNEQFF
few	TRBV2	TRBJ1-6	.	TGTGCCAGCAGTGGGCAGGGGTATTCACCCCTCCACTTT	CASSGQGYSPLHF
many	TRBV6-2/TRBV6-3	TRBJ1-2	TRBD1	TGTGCCAGCAGCCGGGGACAGGCGAACCACTATGGCTACACCTTC	CASSRGQANHYGYTF
many	TRBV29-1	TRBJ2-1	.	TGCAGCGTGGGGGTGGGGGTAAGCTACAATGAGCAGTTCTTC	CSVGVGVSYNEQFF
many	TRBV7-2	TRBJ2-5	.	TGTGCCAGCAGCCAGTTGGGGCTAGCCGCTGAGACCCAGTACTTC	CASSQLGLAAETQYF
.	TRBV6-1	TRBJ1-1	.	TGTGCCAGCAGTGACCACAGGGACACTGAAGCTTTCTTT	CASSDHRDTEAFF
many	TRBV12-3/TRBV12-4	TRBJ1-1	.	TGTGCCAGCAGTTTGGACGGGCTGGCTAACACTGAAGCTTTCTTT	CASSLDGLANTEAFF
many	TRBV20-1	TRBJ1-1	.	TGCAGTGCTAGAGATGGGCGCACAATGAACACTGAAGCTTTCTTT	CSARDGRTMNTEAFF
.	TRBV7-2	TRBJ1-4	.	TGTGCCAGCAGCTCACCCCAGGGGCGACGTGACAACCTGTTTTTT	CASSSPQGRRDNLFF
few	TRBV5-5	TRBJ2-7	.	TGTGCCAGCAGCTTGACAGGGTCCGGAGAGCAGTACTTC	CASSLTGSGEQYF
many	TRBV6-2/TRBV6-3	TRBJ1-1	.	TGTGCCAGCACTACCCTGGTACGGGCACAAGAAGCTTTCTTT	CASTTLVRAQEAFF
many	TRBV7-7	TRBJ2-5	.	TGTGCTAGCAGCTTAAACGGGGGTCCCCAAGAGACCCAGTACTTC	CASSLNGGPQETQYF
once	TRBV20-1	TRBJ1-5	.	TGCAGTGCACACAGACAGAATCAGCTCCAGCATTTT	CSAHRQNQLQHF
many	TRBV4-2	TRBJ1-5	.	TGTGCCAGCAGCCAAGAAGTAGGAGCGGCAGGGAGTGGGTCCCAGCATTTT	CASSQEVGAAGSGSQHF
few	TRBV28	TRBJ2-2	.	TGTGCCAGCAGTGCTGCTACCCCCGGGGAGCTGTTTTTT	CASSAATPGELFF
many	TRBV7-9	TRBJ2-7	.	TGTGCCAGCAGCTTATTTGGCGAGCAGTACTTC	CASSLFGEQYF
many	TRBV7-2	TRBJ2-5	.	TGTGCCAGCAGCCCTCAGGGGTCGAGGGTAGAGACCCAGTACTTC	CASSPQGSRVETQYF
.	TRBV19	TRBJ2-1	TRBD2	TGTGCCAGTAGTATGTCACCGGGACTAGCACACAATGAGCAGTTCTTC	CASSMSPGLAHNEQFF
.	TRBV5-1	TRBJ1-1	.	TGCGCCAGCAGCTTGGCACCCGGGGTGAACACTGAAGCTTTCTTT	CASSLAPGVNTEAFF
few	TRBV27	TRBJ2-7	TRBD1	TGTGCCAGCAGTTCGGACAGGGAGGATGACGAGCAGTACTTC	CASSSDREDDEQYF
few	TRBV7-2	TRBJ2-3	.	TGTGCCAGCAGCCCCCCAGTCGTCGGGGGTCCAGATACGCAGTATTTT	CASSPPVVGGPDTQYF
many	TRBV7-2	TRBJ2-7	.	TGTGCCAGCAGCCCTCGGGAAGGGCGCGAGCAGTACTTC	CASSPREGREQYF
many	TRBV6-6	TRBJ2-2	.	TGTGCCAGCAGTGTGGGGCTAAACACCGGGGAGCTGTTTTTT	CASSVGLNTGELFF
many	TRBV7-2	TRBJ2-5	.	TGTGCCAGCACCCAACGGGGCGCCGAGACCCAGTACTTC	CASTQRGAETQYF
.	TRBV20-1	TRBJ1-5	.	TGCAGTGCTAGCTTGAGGAGGGATTATAGCAATCAGCCCCAGCATTTT	CSASLRRDYSNQPQHF
.	TRBV28	TRBJ1-4	.	TGTGCCAGCAGTCCTGGGGCGGCTCGGGAAAAACTGTTTTTT	CASSPGAAREKLFF
many	TRBV11-2	TRBJ2-5	.	TGTGCCAGCAGCCCACGCGACAGAACTCAAGAGACCCAGTACTTC	CASSPRDRTQETQYF
many	TRBV12-3/TRBV12-4	TRBJ1-1	.	TGTGCCAGCAGTTTAGCGGGGACGGGAGGGACTGAAGCTTTCTTT	CASSLAGTGGTEAFF
few	TRBV7-6	TRBJ1-4	.	TGTGCCAGCAGCCCTCGGGCCGCAACTAATGAAAAACTGTTTTTT	CASSPRAATNEKLFF
.	TRBV24-1	TRBJ2-1	TRBD2	TGTGCCACCGGGACTAGCGGGAACAATGAGCAGTTCTTC	CATGTSGNNEQFF
many	TRBV28	TRBJ1-5	TRBD1	TGTGCCAGCAGTTTATATCCCCGGGACAGGGGTCAGCCCCAGCATTTT	CASSLYPRDRGQPQHF
many	TRBV11-3	TRBJ2-3	TRBD2	TGTGCCAGCAGCCTCAGGACTAGCGGGAGGGCGGTCGATACGCAGTATTTT	CASSLRTSGRAVDTQYF
.	TRBV20-1	TRBJ1-2	.	TGCAGTGCTAGCGATGGAGATGGCTACACCTTC	CSASDGDGYTF
few	TRBV19	TRBJ1-1	.	TGTGCCAGTATAACGTCGACATTGACTCCTGAAGCTTTCTTT	CASITSTLTPEAFF
.	TRBV20-1	TRBJ2-7	.	TGCAGTTGGGGGGGCGGAACCGGACTCTACGAGCAGTACTTC	CSWGGGTGLYEQYF
.	TRBV6-2/TRBV6-3	TRBJ1-1	.	TGTGCCAGCAGTTACTCGATTACAGGGCCTGAAGCTTTCTTT	CASSYSITGPEAFF
many	TRBV12-3/TRBV12-4	TRBJ2-3	.	TGTGCCTCAAGCGCAATTCGGGGGACCCCAGGGGGCACAGATACGCAGTATTTT	CASSAIRGTPGGTDTQYF
.	TRBV11-2	TRBJ2-4	TRBD1	TGTGCCAGCAAAGACAGGGACGGCAAAAACATTCAGTACTTC	CASKDRDGKNIQYF